These 22 T cell receptor beta chains were all obtained from the same sample, sequenced in a study of shared clonotypes between healthy human individuals. The assay was immunoSEQ multiplex PCR, and TCRdb's table has in-frame clones only and misses some. The table includes 2 million to 3 million clones, 93% detected once. The sequenced sample consisted of naive CD4+ T cells from PBMCs. Subset noted: CD45RA+ positively selected. These TCRs come from a man between 18 and 29 years old in good health. Some clones in this sample may be carry-over from other donors' samples.

The rearrangement uses TRBV4-2 and TRBJ2-7, with 9 nucleotides matching TRBD2. Germline V lookup: CDR1 LGHNA, CDR2 YNFKEQ. This CDR3 is built from 19 residues. Trimming removed 1 base from V and 2 bases from J; junction bases left unmatched: 15. Here the CDR3 DNA reads TGTGCCAGCAGCCAAGGGCTAGCGGGAATCGCGCTGGAACCCTACGAGCAGTACTTC. Protein sequence: CASSQGLAGIALEPYEQYF.

Remarks on this clone: The sample contains more than one DNA sequence encoding this CDR3. The rearrangement uses TRBV2 and TRBJ2-2, with 9 bases aligning to TRBD1. Per the germline V gene, CDR1 is SNHLY and CDR2 is FYNNEI. Trimming at V came to 6 bases and at J to 1 base, leaving 3 bases not matched to a gene. This CDR3 contains 15 residues. CDR3 region: CASRGQGRNTGELFF. The CDR3 nucleotides are TGTGCCAGCAGAGGACAGGGGCGGAACACCGGGGAGCTGTTTTTT.

This clone showed up just once. The chain combines TRBV30 with TRBJ2-3; no reliable D call. Germline V gene lookup returns CDR1 GTSNPN and CDR2 SVGIG (reference sequence). The CDR3 runs 14 residues. V lost 2 bases and J lost 0, with 9 bases in between. CDR3 DNA: TGTGCCTGGAGTTCCCGACGGAGCACAGATACGCAGTATTTT. The encoded protein is CAWSSRRSTDTQYF.

The V call is TRBV19, the J call TRBJ2-4, with 16 bases matching TRBD2. Germline CDR1 is LNHDA and CDR2 is SQIVND (reference sequence). The CDR3 is 18 residues long. V trimming: 6 bases; J trimming: 0 bases; junction bases outside the gene matches: 5. CDR3: CASRPGTSGRVAKNIQYF. The CDR3 DNA reads as TGTGCCAGTAGGCCCGGGACTAGCGGGAGGGTAGCCAAAAACATTCAGTACTTC.

Comment on this clone: At one boundary the junction diverges from the germline segment, which might be a read error. The V call is TRBV30, the J call TRBJ1-1, with D hard to call. The CDR3 has 12 residues. CDR1 GTSNPN and CDR2 SVGIG come from the germline V gene (reference sequence). CDR3: CAWSGGFTEALF. CDR3 bases: TGTGCCTGGAGTGGGGGTTTCACTGAAGCTCTCTTT.

V gene TRBV14 combines with J gene TRBJ2-2; TRBD2 might be the D (5 bases). This CDR3 is built from 15 residues. V dropped 0 bases and J dropped 6 bases, with 11 bases sitting between them. Germline-derived CDR1 and CDR2 are SGHDN and FVKESK. The CDR3: CASSQDPRGPGELFF. The CDR3, as DNA: TGTGCCAGCAGCCAAGATCCCCGAGGGCCCGGGGAGCTGTTTTTT.

The CDR3 DNA sequence: TGTGCCAGCAGTCAAAACACGGGGGGCACCTACGAGCAGTACTTC. The encoded protein is CASSQNTGGTYEQYF. The chain uses TRBV6-1 and TRBJ2-7; tentatively, D is TRBD2 (7 bases). The CDR3 contains 15 residues. CDR1 MNHNS and CDR2 SASEGT come from the germline V gene. V lost 5 bases to trimming and J lost 2 bases, with 16 bases between them.

The CDR3 DNA follows: TGTGCCTGGAGCAAACTAGACTCCTACGAGCAGTACTTC. This gives the protein CAWSKLDSYEQYF. The gene calls are TRBV30 and TRBJ2-7, with TRBD2 as a possible D gene (5 bases). V shed 3 bases and J shed 0 bases, with 9 bases lying between them. Germline CDR1 is GTSNPN and CDR2 is SVGIG (reference sequence). The CDR3 extends over 13 amino acids.

V is TRBV2 and J is TRBJ1-5; TRBD1 might be the D (6 bases). Germline CDR1 SNHLY, CDR2 FYNNEI. Trimming removed 7 bases from V and 6 bases from J, with 19 bases in between. The CDR3 length is 15 residues. CDR3 DNA: TGTGCCAGCAACAAGGAGGGGACATATGGTCAGCCCCAGCATTTT. Protein sequence: CASNKEGTYGQPQHF.

This rearrangement joins TRBV7-8 to TRBJ2-2; TRBD1 matches at 7 bases. The CDR3 has 16 amino acids. CDR1 and CDR2 (germline): SGHVS, FQNEAQ. Trimming removed 5 bases from V and 0 bases from J; junction bases left unmatched: 6. This CDR3 is CASSDRTGSNTGELFF. The CDR3 DNA reads TGTGCCAGCAGCGACCGGACAGGTTCGAACACCGGGGAGCTGTTTTTT.

The gene calls are TRBV27 and TRBJ2-3; 10 nucleotides align to TRBD1. Germline V gives CDR1 MNHEY, CDR2 SMNVEV (reference sequence). The J segment lost 2 bases and the V segment lost 3 bases, leaving 2 bases of the junction unmatched. This CDR3 contains 15 residues. This chain's CDR3 is CASSFRQGATDTQYF. CDR3 nucleotide sequence: TGTGCCAGCAGTTTCCGACAGGGGGCCACAGATACGCAGTATTTT.

This rearrangement joins TRBV9 to TRBJ1-2; D gene ambiguous. CDR1 is SGDLS, CDR2 YYNGEE, per germline. This CDR3 contains 14 residues. The V gene lost 0 bases and the J gene lost 4 bases, with 10 bases spanning the gap. The chain's CDR3 is CASSVAAVPYGYTF. The CDR3 DNA sequence: TGTGCCAGCAGCGTAGCAGCGGTTCCCTATGGCTACACCTTC.

Regarding this clone: Other DNA sequences from this sample encode an identical CDR3 as well. The chain couples TRBV7-3 to TRBJ2-1; 12 bases agree with TRBD2. Trimming at V came to 5 bases and at J to 4 bases, leaving 3 bases not matched to a gene. In germline, CDR1 is SGHTA, CDR2 FQGTGA. The length of the CDR3 is 15 residues. The CDR3 sequence is CASSRTSGGYNEQFF. The CDR3 DNA sequence: TGTGCCAGCAGCCGCACTAGCGGGGGGTACAATGAGCAGTTCTTC.

V gene TRBV28 combines with J gene TRBJ1-3; perhaps TRBD1 as D (6 bases). CDR1 is MDHEN and CDR2 is SYDVKM in the germline V gene. The CDR3 is made up of 15 amino acids. The V end lost 6 bases, the J end lost 4 bases, and 16 bases lay between the germline ends. The CDR3 sequence is CASREGGPPGNTIYF. CDR3 coding DNA: TGTGCCAGCAGGGAAGGGGGGCCGCCCGGAAACACCATATATTTT.

The CDR3 spells CASSLVPGADTGELFF. In nucleotides, the CDR3 is TGCGCCAGCAGCTTGGTTCCGGGGGCGGACACCGGGGAGCTGTTTTTT. The chain employs TRBV5-1 and TRBJ2-2, with D perhaps given as TRBD1 or TRBD2 (6 bases each). Germline V gene lookup returns CDR1 SGHRS and CDR2 YFSETQ. The V and J ends lost 0 bases and 3 bases respectively, with 12 bases between them. The CDR3 has 16 residues.

This clone was recorded only once. The rearrangement links TRBV5-1 to TRBJ2-2, with 7 bases that match TRBD1. Germline CDR1 and CDR2: SGHRS and YFSETQ. The CDR3 has 15 amino acids. After removal of 7 bases from V and 0 bases from J, the junction contained 6 bases not matched to a gene. CDR3 sequence (DNA): TGCGCCAGCGTTCTGACAGGGCCGAACACCGGGGAGCTGTTTTTT. Protein product: CASVLTGPNTGELFF.

The rearrangement uses TRBV27 and TRBJ2-1; maybe TRBD2 (5 bases). CDR3 length: 15 residues. CDR1 is MNHEY, CDR2 SMNVEV, per germline (reference sequence). V was shortened by 3 bases and J by 4 bases, with 13 bases between the two germline ends. CDR3 loop: CASSFLARSYNEQFF. CDR3 sequence (DNA): TGTGCCAGCAGTTTTTTAGCGAGATCATACAATGAGCAGTTCTTC.

This chain connects TRBV30 to TRBJ1-4; D is unresolved. The CDR3 consists of 15 residues. V lost 0 bases to trimming and J lost 11 bases, with 19 bases between them. Germline values: CDR1 GTSNPN, CDR2 SVGIG (reference sequence). The CDR3 spells CAWSVTGVPGGKLFF. As DNA, the CDR3 is TGTGCCTGGAGTGTAACTGGGGTGCCGGGAGGGAAACTGTTTTTT.

This chain joins TRBV5-1 and TRBJ2-7, with 7 bases that match TRBD1. With 4 bases clipped from V and 3 bases from J, the junction kept 7 bases outside the gene matches. Germline-derived CDR1 and CDR2 are SGHRS and YFSETQ. The CDR3 spans 14 residues. As DNA, the CDR3 is TGCGCCAGCAGCACGGGACAGAAAATCTACGAGCAGTACTTC. This sequence encodes CASSTGQKIYEQYF. The full variable domain, its missing parts supplied by reference TRBV5-1 and TRBJ2-7, is KAGVTQTPRYLIKTRGQQVTLSCSPISGHRSVSWYQQTPGQGLQFLFEYFSETQRNKGNFPGRFSGRQFSNSRSEMNVSTLELGDSALYLCASSTGQKIYEQYFGPGTRLTVT.

The DNA of the CDR3 is TGTGCCAGTTCCTCTGGGATCACAGATACGCAGTATTTT. As protein: CASSSGITDTQYF. The rearrangement joins TRBV18 to TRBJ2-3; unclear D gene. Germline CDR1 is KGHSH and CDR2 is LQKENI. The CDR3 spans 13 residues. The V end was cut by 9 bases, the J end by 2 bases, with 12 bases between.

The V call is TRBV27, the J call TRBJ1-5, with D hard to call. V lost 4 bases and J lost 0, with 10 bases in between. The CDR3 is 15 residues long. Germline assignment: CDR1 MNHEY and CDR2 SMNVEV (reference sequence). CDR3 sequence (DNA): TGTGCCAGCAGTTCTATTCTCGGTAGCAATCAGCCCCAGCATTTT. Its protein is CASSSILGSNQPQHF.

Concerning this clone: Distinct nucleotide sequences in the sample also encode this CDR3. This chain links TRBV28 with TRBJ2-7; no clear D. This CDR3 is built from 12 residues. V dropped 5 bases and J dropped 2 bases, with 7 bases sitting between them. Germline V CDR1 and CDR2: MDHEN, SYDVKM. The CDR3 sequence: CASSPRAYEQYF. The CDR3 bases are TGTGCCAGCAGTCCTAGAGCCTACGAGCAGTACTTC.